The T cell receptor beta chain under discussion was sequenced for a study of cytomegalovirus exposure and HLA in healthy donors. Study-level results: The authors later found HLA-associated TCR beta chains more clonally expanded than equally common others. As was reported, the HLA-A and HLA-B alleles of most subjects were accurately predicted from TCR beta sequences.

Donors counted as nominally healthy when sampled, yet unrecorded immune exposures were likely. A note on this clone: Its antigen is not known.

The PCR was carried out with 60 Vbeta primers and 13 Jbeta primers. Clones were read by immunoSEQ multiplex PCR, and TCRdb kept only the in-frame ones, dropping some. The table lists about 93,000 clones, around 76% of them singletons. CDR1 is SNHLY and CDR2 is FYNNEI in the germline V gene. This CDR3 is built from 16 residues. The ends lost 6 bases at V and 2 bases at J; junction bases unmatched: 10. Sequencing was performed on PBMCs. The receptor was isolated from a young man in good health and CMV-seronegative. The V gene is TRBV2, the J gene TRBJ2-3, with 8 nucleotides matching TRBD2. As DNA, the CDR3 is TGTGCCAGCAGAAATAGCGGGAATTTATACACAGATACGCAGTATTTT. It specifies CASRNSGNLYTDTQYF.